The rows below give T cell receptor beta chains drawn from one sample of a study of blood T cell repertoires in COVID-19. The method was immunoSEQ multiplex PCR; TCRdb's version includes in-frame clones alone and lacks a portion of them. Among roughly 86,000 clones, around nine tenths were seen once, and the ten largest hold about 5.1%. Material: peripheral blood. These receptors were taken from a man aged 35 to 55 with acute or convalescent COVID-19. The CDR3 runs from the conserved cysteine through the conserved F or W. D genes are given only for firm matches. The size field is filled for only some rows; it gives once, few, many or a size class.

d_gene,j_gene,v_gene,abundance,CDR3aa,CDR3nt
.,TRBJ1-1,TRBV27,.,CASSLADSATEAFF,TGTGCCAGCAGTTTAGCCGACAGTGCCACTGAAGCTTTCTTT
TRBD1,TRBJ2-2,TRBV19,few,CASSTQGANTGELFF,TGTGCCAGTAGTACACAGGGGGCGAACACCGGGGAGCTGTTTTTT
.,TRBJ1-1,TRBV7-8,.,CASRPRGGREAFF,TGTGCCAGCAGACCCCGGGGAGGCCGTGAAGCTTTCTTT
TRBD2,TRBJ2-1,TRBV7-2,once,CASSRTRGLAGAYNEQFF,TGTGCCAGCAGCCGCACTCGGGGCCTAGCGGGAGCCTACAATGAGCAGTTCTTC
TRBD2,TRBJ2-5,TRBV20-1,once,CSASGSGGQETQYF,TGCAGTGCTAGTGGTAGCGGGGGGCAAGAGACCCAGTACTTC
.,TRBJ2-2,TRBV5-1,.,CASMRGIETGELFF,TGCGCCAGCATGAGAGGGATAGAGACCGGGGAGCTGTTTTTT
.,TRBJ2-2,TRBV19,.,CASRQGAGELFF,TGTGCCAGTAGGCAGGGCGCCGGGGAGCTGTTTTTT
.,TRBJ1-2,TRBV2,.,CASSERANYGYTF,TGTGCCAGCAGTGAACGAGCAAACTATGGCTACACCTTC
TRBD1,TRBJ1-2,TRBV19,.,CASTGGLGYTF,TGTGCCAGTACAGGGGGATTAGGCTACACCTTC
.,TRBJ1-2,TRBV30,.,CAWSVGGDPYGYTF,TGTGCCTGGAGTGTAGGCGGGGACCCCTATGGCTACACCTTC
TRBD2,TRBJ2-3,TRBV18,.,CASSPPVLAGGNTDTQYF,TGTGCCAGCTCACCACCGGTACTAGCGGGGGGTAACACAGATACGCAGTATTTT
TRBD2,TRBJ2-7,TRBV2,.,CASSDPLGLANEQYF,TGTGCCAGCAGTGATCCCCTGGGACTAGCAAACGAGCAGTACTTC
.,TRBJ1-6,TRBV19,once,CASSIPPPGNSPLHF,TGTGCCAGTAGTATCCCCCCACCCGGGAATTCACCCCTCCACTTT
.,TRBJ1-4,TRBV18,.,CASSPTQVNEKLFF,TGTGCCAGCTCACCAACACAGGTTAATGAAAAACTGTTTTTT
TRBD2,TRBJ2-7,TRBV7-2,few,CASSLATSGKTYEQYF,TGTGCCAGCAGCTTAGCAACTAGCGGAAAGACCTACGAGCAGTACTTC
TRBD1,TRBJ1-5,TRBV2,.,CASRGETGGNQPQHF,TGTGCCAGCAGGGGAGAGACAGGGGGCAATCAGCCCCAGCATTTT
TRBD2,TRBJ2-1,TRBV3-1/TRBV3-2,.,CASSQVASGVSYNEQFF,TGTGCCAGCAGCCAAGTGGCTAGCGGGGTATCCTACAATGAGCAGTTCTTC
TRBD1,TRBJ1-2,TRBV25-1,medium-sized,CASSEWLSDRAGYTF,TGTGCCAGCAGTGAATGGTTGTCGGACAGGGCGGGCTACACCTTC
TRBD1,TRBJ1-4,TRBV11-2,.,CASSLEGTGAGKLFF,TGTGCCAGCAGCTTAGAGGGGACAGGGGCCGGAAAACTGTTTTTT
.,TRBJ2-7,TRBV5-1,.,CASSLDSMSYEQYF,TGCGCCAGCAGCTTGGACAGCATGTCCTACGAGCAGTACTTC
TRBD1,TRBJ1-5,TRBV7-2,.,CASSLAGQGRVNQPQHF,TGTGCCAGCAGCTTAGCGGGACAGGGAAGGGTCAATCAGCCCCAGCATTTT
.,TRBJ1-1,TRBV29-1,.,CSVQRMNTEAFF,TGCAGCGTTCAGCGGATGAACACTGAAGCTTTCTTT
.,TRBJ1-4,TRBV19,.,CASSPRGDTNEKLFF,TGTGCCAGTAGTCCCCGCGGGGACACTAATGAAAAACTGTTTTTT
.,TRBJ1-3,TRBV5-1,.,CASSSNSGNTIYF,TGCGCCAGCAGCTCCAACTCTGGAAACACCATATATTTT
TRBD1,TRBJ1-2,TRBV4-1,once,CASSHTSRGGDGYTF,TGCGCCAGCAGCCACACGTCTAGAGGGGGCGATGGCTACACCTTC
.,TRBJ2-6,TRBV19,.,CASSGSSGANVLTF,TGTGCCAGTAGCGGGTCCTCTGGGGCCAACGTCCTGACTTTC
TRBD1,TRBJ2-1,TRBV7-2,.,CASSSGLPGQAKYNEQFF,TGTGCCAGCAGCTCAGGCTTACCGGGACAGGCAAAATACAATGAGCAGTTCTTC
.,TRBJ1-2,TRBV19,once,CASSISTGNYGYTF,TGTGCCAGTAGTATATCAACCGGGAACTATGGCTACACCTTC